The 10 T cell receptor beta chains below were found in one sample sequenced in a study of T cell responses to AZD1222 COVID-19 vaccine. Sequenced by immunoSEQ multiplex PCR; TCRdb stores in-frame clones only, minus some. The sample yields about 130,000 clones, approximately 90% seen once. The starting material was peripheral blood, obtained 28 days after the second AZD1222 dose. The receptors come from an adult who received the AZD1222 COVID-19 vaccine.

This chain links TRBV19 with TRBJ2-3; D uncertain. The CDR3 runs 12 residues. Germline V gene sequence: CDR1 LNHDA, CDR2 SQIVND (reference sequence). Between the trimmed V and J ends, which lost 5 bases and 6 bases, there was a span of 9 bases. CDR3 nucleotide sequence: TGTGCCAGTAGTGGGGTTACGGATACGCAGTATTTT. Translation gives CASSGVTDTQYF.

This sequence joins TRBV12-5 and TRBJ2-3; 7 nucleotides line up with TRBD2. Germline V gene data show CDR1 as LGHNT and CDR2 as FRNRAP. The CDR3 runs to 15 residues. After removal of 4 bases from V and 3 bases from J, the junction contained 7 bases not matched to a gene. In nucleotides, the CDR3 is TGTGCTAGTGGTTCCACCGGGACTAAGACAGATACGCAGTATTTT. The encoded protein is CASGSTGTKTDTQYF.

J is TRBJ1-1 and V is TRBV5-1, with TRBD1 matching over 9 bases. The germline V gene encodes CDR1 SGHRS and CDR2 YFSETQ. V lost 4 bases, J lost 6 bases, and 7 bases stayed unmatched. This CDR3 contains 14 residues. The DNA for the CDR3 is TGCGCCAGCAGCAAAGGACAGGGGTCTTCTGAAGCTTTCTTT. It is translated as CASSKGQGSSEAFF.

This chain connects TRBV18 to TRBJ1-2, with a possible D match to TRBD1 (5 bases). CDR1 KGHSH and CDR2 LQKENI come from the germline V gene. The CDR3 has 13 amino acids. The V gene lost 1 base and the J gene lost 7 bases, with 10 bases spanning the gap. The CDR3 DNA is TGTGCCAGCTCACCACTCCCTAGGGGTGGCTACACCTTC. Translation gives CASSPLPRGGYTF.

The V call is TRBV5-1, the J call TRBJ2-7; 9 bases are a match to TRBD1. Germline V lookup: CDR1 SGHRS, CDR2 YFSETQ. Trimming cost V 5 bases and J 7 bases; bases outside gene matches: 7. CDR3 length equals 13 residues. Here the CDR3 DNA reads TGCGCCAGCAGATTCGGACAGGGGCTTGAGCAGTACTTC. Its translation: CASRFGQGLEQYF.

The rearrangement uses TRBV3-1 (or the pseudogene TRBV3-2) and TRBJ2-7; D unclear. Trimming removed 4 bases at V and 2 bases at J, with 9 bases between. The CDR3 is 13 residues long. Germline V lookup: CDR1 LGHDT, CDR2 YNNKEL (reference sequence). The DNA of the CDR3 is TGTGCCAGCAGCCTAGCACATGCCTACGAGCAGTACTTC. It is translated as CASSLAHAYEQYF.

The chain joins TRBV5-5 to TRBJ2-7, with 11 bases fitting TRBD1. CDR3 length: 14 residues. The germline gives CDR1 SGHKS, CDR2 YYEKEE (reference sequence). Losses at the gene ends were 1 base for V and 5 bases for J; bases not matched to a gene: 2. The CDR3 sequence is CASSLRDRGDEQYF. DNA for the CDR3: TGTGCCAGCAGCTTGCGGGACAGGGGGGACGAGCAGTACTTC.

The chain uses TRBV29-1 and TRBJ1-2, with 10 bases aligning to TRBD1. The CDR3 is 13 residues long. V was clipped by 6 bases and J by 4 bases; unmatched bases: 5. Germline CDR1 is SQVTM and CDR2 is ANQGSEA. This CDR3 reads CSVGQGFGYGYTF. In DNA, the CDR3 is TGCAGCGTGGGACAGGGGTTCGGCTATGGCTACACCTTC.

Concerning this clone itself: The same CDR3 is also encoded by other DNA sequences in this sample. This chain joins TRBV3-1 (or the pseudogene TRBV3-2) and TRBJ1-3, with 8 nucleotides matching TRBD1. There are 14 residues in the CDR3. Trimming at V came to 4 bases and at J to 2 bases, leaving 1 base not matched to a gene. CDR1 and CDR2 (germline): LGHDT, YNNKEL (reference sequence). The CDR3 sequence is CASSLQGAGNTIYF. The CDR3 coding sequence is TGTGCCAGCAGCCTACAGGGGGCTGGAAACACCATATATTTT.

The chain couples TRBV19 to TRBJ2-2, with D unclear. The germline V gene encodes CDR1 LNHDA and CDR2 SQIVND (reference sequence). The CDR3 is 14 residues long. The ends were cut back, 3 bases at V and 0 bases at J, with 5 bases in the middle. This chain's CDR3 is CASSMGPNTGELFF. The CDR3 DNA reads as TGTGCCAGTAGTATGGGTCCGAACACCGGGGAGCTGTTTTTT.